This TCR beta chain emerged from a study of identical twins. Findings of the study overall: Memory repertoires showed no such pattern, whereas abundant cord blood beta clonotypes carried fewer insertions. Conclusions rested on cross-sectional statistics rather than following the same donors. Beta out-of-frame twin sharing showed a weaker excess.

TCRdb ran MiXCR on the 5' RACE reads and lists one entry per CDR3 protein. The sample lists 300,000 to 400,000 distinct CDR3 sequences, 10% to 15% seen once, with just over 7% in the top ten. The CDR3 is 15 residues long. The ends lost 4 bases at V and 5 bases at J; junction bases unmatched: 7. Germline values: CDR1 SGHVS, CDR2 FNYEAQ. As for this clonotype: Antigen unknown.

This sample also belongs to another study, concerning yellow fever vaccine responses in identical twins.

The chain combines TRBV7-6 with TRBJ2-1; TRBD2 aligns across 8 bases. The sequence was obtained from a woman between 18 and 30 years old in good health. What was sequenced was CD8+ T cells sorted from blood. DNA of the CDR3: TGTGCCAGCAGCTCCCGACTAGCGCCTAACAATGAGCAGTTCTTC. Protein: CASSSRLAPNNEQFF.